The 24 T cell receptor beta chains below come from one sample, sequenced in a study of shared clonotypes between healthy human individuals. The method was immunoSEQ multiplex PCR; TCRdb's version includes in-frame clones alone and lacks a portion of them. Of more than 2 million clones detected, approximately 94% appear once; the ten largest clones hold more than 0.1%. What was sequenced was naive CD4+ T cells sorted from blood. Noted subset: CD45RA+ positively selected. These receptor sequences come from a young man in good health.

The J gene is TRBJ1-4, the V gene TRBV2; D not certain. V was trimmed by 6 bases and J by 0 bases, leaving 8 bases between them. Germline-derived CDR1 and CDR2 are SNHLY and FYNNEI. The CDR3 has 14 amino acids. The CDR3 loop is CASRAAATNEKLFF. The CDR3 nucleotides read TGTGCCAGCAGGGCTGCCGCAACTAATGAAAAACTGTTTTTT.

The genes are TRBV7-9 and TRBJ2-3; a weak D match, TRBD1 (5 bases). The CDR3 totals 17 residues. Trimming left V 2 bases short and J 0 bases short, with 15 bases between. Germline loops: CDR1 SEHNR, CDR2 FQNEAQ (reference sequence). CDR3 bases: TGTGCCAGCAGCTTATATGGTGCGGACATGAGCACAGATACGCAGTATTTT. This encodes CASSLYGADMSTDTQYF.

The chain carries TRBV11-2 and TRBJ2-7; D is ambiguous. This CDR3 spans 14 amino acids. Between the trimmed V and J ends, which lost 0 bases and 0 bases, there was a span of 6 bases. Germline CDR1 is SGHAT and CDR2 is FQNNGV. DNA for the CDR3: TGTGCCAGCAGCTTAGACAGAAACTCCTACGAGCAGTACTTC. The encoded protein is CASSLDRNSYEQYF. Drawing the rest from reference TRBV11-2 and TRBJ2-7, the complete variable domain is EAGVAQSPRYKIIEKRQSVAFWCNPISGHATLYWYQQILGQGPKLLIQFQNNGVVDDSQLPKDRFSAERLKGVDSTLKIQPAKLEDSAVYLCASSLDRNSYEQYFGPGTRLTVT.

The chain is built from TRBV28 and TRBJ2-7, with D possibly matching TRBD2 (6 bases). Germline values: CDR1 MDHEN, CDR2 SYDVKM. The CDR3 is made up of 15 amino acids. Trimming pared 6 bases from V and 2 bases from J, leaving 17 bases between. The CDR3 sequence: CASSPAGTGTYEQYF. CDR3 DNA sequence: TGTGCCAGCAGCCCCGCAGGGACTGGAACCTACGAGCAGTACTTC.

The gene calls are TRBV5-1 and TRBJ2-1; 7 bases map to TRBD1. The V segment lost 7 bases and the J segment 5 bases; nucleotides outside the gene matches: 15. The CDR3 sequence is 16 residues long. Germline values: CDR1 SGHRS, CDR2 YFSETQ. The chain's CDR3 is CASWAYGAGGNNEQFF. Here the CDR3 DNA reads TGCGCCAGCTGGGCCTATGGGGCAGGGGGTAACAATGAGCAGTTCTTC.

The rearrangement joins TRBV28 to TRBJ1-2; 8 nucleotides align to TRBD1. This CDR3 has 16 amino acids. V dropped 2 bases and J dropped 3; count of bases not matched to a gene: 8. CDR1 is MDHEN and CDR2 is SYDVKM in the germline V gene. The CDR3 is CASSLNKGDRYYGYTF. CDR3 nucleotides: TGTGCCAGCAGTTTAAATAAGGGGGACAGGTACTATGGCTACACCTTC.

The chain links TRBV5-4 to TRBJ2-1, with 7 nucleotides matching TRBD2. CDR3 size: 14 residues. CDR1 and CDR2 (germline): SGHNT, YYREEE (reference sequence). V lost 9 bases, J lost 6 bases, and 12 bases stayed unmatched. The CDR3, as DNA: TGTGCCACCATGGCGGCGGGAGAGGGCAATGAGCAGTTCTTC. Its protein product is CATMAAGEGNEQFF.

The rearrangement joins TRBV18 to TRBJ2-7, with unresolved D. V dropped 0 bases and J dropped 0 bases, with 12 bases sitting between them. This CDR3 comprises 16 residues. Looked up from germline, CDR1 is KGHSH and CDR2 is LQKENI. The CDR3 protein is CASSPPGRPTSYEQYF. In DNA, the CDR3 is TGTGCCAGCTCACCACCGGGCAGGCCTACCTCCTACGAGCAGTACTTC.

This chain joins TRBV7-9 and TRBJ2-2; D gene ambiguous. With 5 bases removed from V and 6 bases from J, the gap between germline ends came to 7 bases. CDR3 length: 12 amino acids. CDR1 is SEHNR and CDR2 is FQNEAQ in the germline V gene (reference sequence). The CDR3 nucleotides read TGTGCCAGCAGCAAAGACGCCGGGGAGCTGTTTTTT. Translating gives CASSKDAGELFF.

This clone was seen once. The V gene is TRBV6-5, the J gene TRBJ1-1; D may be TRBD1 (5 bases). V was clipped by 4 bases and J by 11 bases, with 20 bases between them. CDR3 length equals 14 residues. Per the germline V gene, CDR1 is MNHEY and CDR2 is SVGAGI. CDR3 sequence (DNA): TGTGCCAGCAGTTCCCACGAAAGGGGAAGTAGGGCTTTCTTT. Protein sequence: CASSSHERGSRAFF.

This clone was observed a single time. The chain links TRBV7-3 to TRBJ2-7; D gene uncertain. The CDR3 runs 14 residues. Between the trimmed V and J ends, which lost 5 bases and 5 bases, there was a span of 16 bases. Germline CDR1 SGHTA, CDR2 FQGTGA. In DNA form, the CDR3 reads TGTGCCAGCAGCCTCTCCGGCGGTGGCGACGAGCAGTACTTC. Its protein is CASSLSGGGDEQYF.

V is TRBV12-1 and J is TRBJ1-5. TRBV12-1 corresponds to a pseudogene. There are 15 residues in the CDR3. Here the CDR3 reads CASTPRLGTGQPQHF. The CDR3 DNA sequence: TGTGCCAGCACCCCCAGGCTCGGTACGGGTCAGCCCCAGCATTTT.

The J gene is TRBJ2-3, the V gene TRBV7-2; D not resolved. Trimming took off 4 bases at V and 5 bases at J, with 13 bases between the two ends. Per the germline V gene, CDR1 is SGHTA and CDR2 is FQGNSA. The CDR3 sequence is 14 residues long. The CDR3 region has the DNA TGTGCCAGCAGCTACCAGATTGGGGTAGATACGCAGTATTTT. It yields the protein CASSYQIGVDTQYF.

As concerns this clone: The sample holds other DNA sequences that translate to the same CDR3. The chain combines TRBV2 with TRBJ1-5, with unresolved D. This CDR3 contains 14 residues. Germline lookup yields CDR1 SNHLY and CDR2 FYNNEI. Trimming cost V 3 bases and J 2 bases, with 8 bases left between them. The CDR3 DNA is TGTGCCAGCAGTGAGGGTGGGCGCAATCAGCCCCAGCATTTT. Translating it yields CASSEGGRNQPQHF.

The gene calls are TRBV19 and TRBJ1-1; D unresolved. The V and J ends lost 10 bases and 5 bases respectively, with 17 bases between them. The germline V gene has CDR1 LNHDA and CDR2 SQIVND (reference sequence). CDR3 size: 13 residues. The CDR3 sequence is CATSVERGTEAFF. CDR3 coding DNA: TGTGCCACCTCGGTCGAAAGAGGGACTGAAGCTTTCTTT. Drawing the rest from reference TRBV19 and TRBJ1-1, the complete variable domain is DGGITQSPKYLFRKEGQNVTLSCEQNLNHDAMYWYRQDPGQGLRLIYYSQIVNDFQKGDIAEGYSVSREKKESFPLTVTSAQKNPTAFYLCATSVERGTEAFFGQGTRLTVV.

The chain has TRBV4-1 and TRBJ1-5; D not resolved. V was trimmed by 1 base and J by 0 bases, leaving 13 bases between them. The CDR3 runs 17 residues. Germline V lookup: CDR1 MGHRA, CDR2 YSYEKL. CDR3 region: CASSQVEAGNSNQPQHF. CDR3 nucleotides: TGCGCCAGCAGCCAAGTCGAGGCAGGAAATAGCAATCAGCCCCAGCATTTT.

The rearrangement links TRBV15 to TRBJ1-2; the match to TRBD1 covers 11 bases. The germline V gene encodes CDR1 LNHNV and CDR2 YYDKDF (reference sequence). V shed 5 bases and J 9 bases; nucleotides not matched to a gene: 5. CDR3 length: 13 amino acids. CDR3 bases: TGTGCCACCAGCTTCGGACAGGGGGCAAGCTACACCTTC. It yields the protein CATSFGQGASYTF.

The gene calls are TRBV30 and TRBJ2-4; D ambiguous. The CDR3 is 14 residues long. CDR1 is GTSNPN and CDR2 is SVGIG in the germline V gene (reference sequence). Trimming left V 0 bases short and J 1 base short, with 7 bases between. DNA for the CDR3: TGTGCCTGGAGTGTCGGCAGGGCCAAAAACATTCAGTACTTC. Its protein is CAWSVGRAKNIQYF.

In its sample, this clone was seen once. Other DNA sequences of this sample code for an identical CDR3. J is TRBJ2-3 and V is TRBV29-1; D might be TRBD2 (6 bases). The CDR3 loop spans 15 amino acids. CDR1 and CDR2 from the germline V gene are SQVTM and ANQGSEA. V lost 4 bases to trimming and J lost 0 bases, with 14 bases between them. CDR3 amino acids: CSVVVGGTSTDTQYF. For the CDR3, the DNA is TGCAGCGTTGTAGTTGGCGGGACTAGCACAGATACGCAGTATTTT.

The J gene is TRBJ1-6, the V gene TRBV18; 9 nucleotides align to TRBD1. The CDR3 runs 15 residues. Per the germline V gene, CDR1 is KGHSH and CDR2 is LQKENI. V gave up 6 bases and J gave up 7 bases; unmatched junction bases: 7. The CDR3: CASSPGQGPNSPLHF. DNA for the CDR3: TGTGCCAGCTCCCCCGGACAGGGGCCCAATTCACCCCTCCACTTT.

This clone was seen just once. The V and J genes are TRBV7-8 and TRBJ1-6; D possibly corresponds to TRBD1 (5 bases). From germline, CDR1 is SGHVS and CDR2 FQNEAQ. V was trimmed by 5 bases and J by 4 bases, leaving 15 bases between them. The CDR3 runs 16 residues. The CDR3 spells CASSPNPGIYNSPLHF. As DNA, the CDR3 is TGTGCCAGCAGCCCGAACCCAGGGATATATAATTCACCCCTCCACTTT.

The chain is built from TRBV2 and TRBJ1-2; TRBD1 aligns across 7 bases. The V gene's germline CDR1 is SNHLY and CDR2 FYNNEI. This CDR3 has 14 amino acids. V lost 4 bases, J lost 8 bases, and 10 bases stayed unmatched. The CDR3 spells CASSAYEGAGGYTF. The CDR3, as DNA: TGTGCCAGCAGTGCCTATGAGGGGGCAGGAGGCTACACCTTC.

Notes on this clone: Other DNA sequences within the sample encode an identical CDR3. This sequence joins TRBV29-1 and TRBJ1-5, with a possible D match to TRBD1 (5 bases). V was trimmed by 7 bases and J by 3 bases, leaving 13 bases between them. The CDR3 spans 13 residues. Germline-derived CDR1 and CDR2 are SQVTM and ANQGSEA. The CDR3, as DNA: TGCAGCGCCGGGGGGGGTCTCAATCAGCCCCAGCATTTT. Translating gives CSAGGGLNQPQHF.

This clone was recorded once. V and J are TRBV6-5 and TRBJ2-5, with TRBD1 matching 10 bases. Germline CDR1 and CDR2: MNHEY and SVGAGI. Trimming cost V 6 bases and J 5 bases; bases outside gene matches: 6. This CDR3 contains 14 residues. CDR3 nucleotide sequence: TGTGCCAGCAGAAAGACAGGGGGCGAGGAGACCCAGTACTTC. It yields the protein CASRKTGGEETQYF.